Presented here are 32 T cell receptor beta chains from one specimen sequenced in a study of T cell responses to AZD1222 COVID-19 vaccine. This table comes from immunoSEQ multiplex PCR, and its TCRdb copy is limited to in-frame clones, with some not included. The sample lists under 150,000 clones, roughly 92% occurring once. This sample comprised peripheral blood, obtained 28 days after the second AZD1222 dose. These receptors originate from an adult who received the AZD1222 COVID-19 vaccine.

The chain joins TRBV2 to TRBJ1-5; a possible D gene is TRBD1 (5 bases). The germline V gene has CDR1 SNHLY and CDR2 FYNNEI. Trimming cost V 0 bases and J 9 bases, with 12 bases left between them. The CDR3 totals 14 residues. The CDR3 DNA is TGTGCCAGCAGTGAAGCAGGGACCTCGGGGCCCCAGCATTTT. It specifies CASSEAGTSGPQHF.

This clone has a single count. The chain links TRBV4-2 to TRBJ1-1; perhaps TRBD1 as D (5 bases). The CDR3 is made up of 15 amino acids. Per germline, CDR1 LGHNA and CDR2 YNFKEQ. V shed 1 base and J shed 3 bases, with 12 bases lying between them. CDR3 protein: CASSQGPGGDTEAFF. The CDR3 region has the DNA TGTGCCAGCAGCCAAGGTCCGGGGGGTGACACTGAAGCTTTCTTT.

The chain employs TRBV12-3 or TRBV12-4 and TRBJ2-3, with 9 bases matching TRBD1. The CDR3 consists of 12 residues. V lost 6 bases, J lost 15 bases, and 10 bases stayed unmatched. The CDR3 nucleotides read TGTGCCAGCAGCGGGGACAGGGTCGCTTCCTATTTT. It yields the protein CASSGDRVASYF.

The V call is TRBV15, the J call TRBJ1-5, with unresolved D. The CDR3 is made up of 17 amino acids. Germline assignment: CDR1 LNHNV and CDR2 YYDKDF (reference sequence). The ends were cut back, 0 bases at V and 0 bases at J, with 12 bases in the middle. The CDR3 DNA sequence: TGTGCCACCAGCAGAGATCTCGCGGAGTATAGCAATCAGCCCCAGCATTTT. It codes for CATSRDLAEYSNQPQHF.

V is TRBV3-1 (or the pseudogene TRBV3-2) and J is TRBJ1-3; TRBD1 might be the D (5 bases). Germline V CDR1 and CDR2: LGHDT, YNNKEL (reference sequence). V was shortened by 2 bases and J by 5 bases, with 10 bases between the two germline ends. The CDR3 spans 14 residues. The CDR3 here is CASSQSGYRNTIYF. The CDR3 DNA is TGTGCCAGCAGCCAATCAGGGTACCGAAACACCATATATTTT.

The rearrangement links TRBV4-3 to TRBJ2-1; tentatively, D is TRBD2 (5 bases). V was pared by 0 bases and J by 2 bases, with 11 bases between. Germline V gene lookup returns CDR1 LGHNA and CDR2 YSLEER. CDR3 length: 16 amino acids. CDR3 sequence reads: CASSQESRGTYNEQFF. CDR3 DNA: TGCGCCAGCAGCCAAGAGTCCCGGGGAACCTACAATGAGCAGTTCTTC.

V and J are TRBV6-5 and TRBJ1-2, with a tentative D call TRBD1 (5 bases). V lost 6 bases and J 6 bases, leaving 11 bases between the germline ends. CDR3 size: 12 residues. The germline V gene has CDR1 MNHEY and CDR2 SVGAGI. CDR3 DNA: TGTGCCAGCAGAAAAGGAGGGGATGGCTACACCTTC. Translation gives CASRKGGDGYTF.

The J gene is TRBJ2-7, the V gene TRBV7-3, with D possibly TRBD2 on 5 matching bases. The germline gives CDR1 SGHTA, CDR2 FQGTGA. The CDR3 spans 12 residues. The ends were cut back, 5 bases at V and 7 bases at J, with 12 bases in the middle. In DNA, the CDR3 is TGTGCCAGCAGCCCCGTAGGAGGAGAGCAGTACTTC. Encoded protein: CASSPVGGEQYF.

V and J are TRBV27 and TRBJ1-5; D is unclear. V gave up 6 bases and J gave up 7 bases, with 10 bases separating them. The length of the CDR3 is 12 residues. CDR1 is MNHEY, CDR2 SMNVEV, per germline (reference sequence). This CDR3 reads CASSAKGQPQHF. The CDR3 coding sequence is TGTGCCAGCAGCGCAAAAGGGCAGCCCCAGCATTTT.

The V call is TRBV7-2, the J call TRBJ2-2; the D is unclear. The CDR3 is 15 residues long. The V gene lost 4 bases and the J gene lost 4 bases, with 13 bases spanning the gap. Per the germline V gene, CDR1 is SGHTA and CDR2 is FQGNSA. In DNA, the CDR3 is TGTGCCAGCAGCTCCCGTTGGTTTAGCACCGGGGAGCTGTTTTTT. It is translated as CASSSRWFSTGELFF.

J is TRBJ1-2 and V is TRBV7-9; D is possibly TRBD1 (6 bases). Germline loops: CDR1 SEHNR, CDR2 FQNEAQ (reference sequence). The CDR3 sequence is 12 residues long. V lost 8 bases to trimming and J lost 3 bases, with 10 bases between them. Written as DNA, the CDR3 is TGTGCCAGCCTCAGGGGAGACTATGGCTACACCTTC. Protein sequence: CASLRGDYGYTF.

The chain recombines TRBV24-1 with TRBJ2-1; TRBD2 matches 13 bases. CDR1 KGHDR and CDR2 SFDVKD come from the germline V gene. J lost 5 bases, V lost 2 bases, and 2 bases had no gene match. The CDR3 contains 16 residues. The CDR3 loop is CATSDSGLAGDNEQFF. In DNA form, the CDR3 reads TGTGCCACCAGTGATTCTGGACTAGCGGGAGACAATGAGCAGTTCTTC.

V usage is TRBV7-3 and J usage is TRBJ1-1; no firm D call. The V gene lost 4 bases and the J gene lost 0 bases, with 6 bases spanning the gap. The germline V gene encodes CDR1 SGHTA and CDR2 FQGTGA. The CDR3 loop spans 13 amino acids. The CDR3: CASSYGVNTEAFF. The CDR3 DNA follows: TGTGCCAGCAGCTACGGGGTGAACACTGAAGCTTTCTTT.

The chain employs TRBV19 and TRBJ1-4; possibly TRBD1 for D (5 bases). This CDR3 has 13 residues. Germline V gives CDR1 LNHDA, CDR2 SQIVND (reference sequence). V lost 4 bases and J lost 8, with 11 bases in between. In nucleotides, the CDR3 is TGTGCCAGTAGTAGATACCAGGGAGAAAAACTGTTTTTT. Translating it yields CASSRYQGEKLFF.

The V gene is TRBV5-1, the J gene TRBJ1-3; possibly TRBD1 for D (5 bases). Germline values: CDR1 SGHRS, CDR2 YFSETQ. CDR3 length: 16 residues. Trimming took off 1 base at V and 11 bases at J, with 22 bases between the two ends. CDR3 in DNA: TGCGCCAGCAGCTTGAATGGGGGGAACCGAGTAAGGGCCATATATTTT. Translating gives CASSLNGGNRVRAIYF.

The genes are TRBV3-1 (or the pseudogene TRBV3-2) and TRBJ2-5; a possible D gene is TRBD1 (6 bases). Germline V CDR1 and CDR2: LGHDT, YNNKEL (reference sequence). V was cut by 1 base and J by 5 bases, with 14 bases left in between. The CDR3 sequence is 15 residues long. In DNA, the CDR3 is TGTGCCAGCAGCCAAGCCAACAGGGTAGGGGAGACCCAGTACTTC. It codes for CASSQANRVGETQYF.

This chain uses TRBV5-6 with TRBJ1-1; D perhaps matches TRBD1 (6 bases). The CDR3 covers 14 residues. Germline values: CDR1 SGHDT, CDR2 YYEEEE. V lost 4 bases and J lost 2, with 12 bases in between. The CDR3 sequence: CASSRGGLNTEAFF. In DNA form, the CDR3 reads TGTGCCAGCAGCAGAGGGGGTTTAAACACTGAAGCTTTCTTT.

The V gene is TRBV5-1, the J gene TRBJ1-2; tentative D call: TRBD1 (5 bases). CDR1 and CDR2 (germline): SGHRS, YFSETQ. This CDR3 contains 12 residues. Trimming pared 1 base from V and 7 bases from J, leaving 8 bases between. CDR3 protein: CASSLQGVGYTF. CDR3 coding DNA: TGCGCCAGCAGCTTGCAAGGGGTTGGCTACACCTTC.

The chain joins TRBV9 to TRBJ2-7; 10 nucleotides match TRBD2. V shed 3 bases and J 1 base; nucleotides not matched to a gene: 1. Germline V gene sequence: CDR1 SGDLS, CDR2 YYNGEE. This CDR3 comprises 14 residues. The CDR3 region is CASSAGLASYEQYF. CDR3 nucleotides: TGTGCCAGCAGCGCGGGACTAGCGTCCTACGAGCAGTACTTC.

The chain employs TRBV19 and TRBJ1-2; D is undetermined. The V end was cut by 0 bases, the J end by 7 bases, with 9 bases between. The CDR3 totals 13 residues. CDR1 is LNHDA, CDR2 SQIVND, per germline (reference sequence). CDR3 sequence reads: CASSIDRVGGYTF. Here the CDR3 DNA reads TGTGCCAGTAGTATAGATAGGGTTGGTGGCTACACCTTC.

This sequence joins TRBV5-6 and TRBJ1-2; 12 nucleotides line up with TRBD1. The CDR3 is 14 amino acids. The germline V gene has CDR1 SGHDT and CDR2 YYEEEE. With V trimmed by 4 bases and J by 8 bases, 6 bases remained unmatched. CDR3 DNA: TGTGCCAGCAGCAGAGGGACAGGGGGCGTAGGCTACACCTTC. Translating it yields CASSRGTGGVGYTF.

This clone was observed a single time. The chain couples TRBV10-3 to TRBJ1-1; no reliable D call. CDR1 is ENHRY and CDR2 is SYGVKD in the germline V gene. Trimming took off 0 bases at V and 8 bases at J, with 4 bases between the two ends. The CDR3 spans 11 residues. The DNA for the CDR3 is TGTGCCATCAGTGAGTCGGGGGAAGCTTTCTTT. It is translated as CAISESGEAFF.

This clone was seen a few times. This rearrangement joins TRBV7-3 to TRBJ2-3, with a possible D match to TRBD2 (5 bases). The CDR3 sequence is 14 residues long. Germline CDR1 is SGHTA and CDR2 is FQGTGA. V lost 0 bases and J lost 4, with 8 bases in between. Written as DNA, the CDR3 is TGTGCCAGCAGCTTAACGGGAGCGGCAGATACGCAGTATTTT. Translating it yields CASSLTGAADTQYF.

This clone was seen only a few times. J is TRBJ1-1 and V is TRBV25-1; 7 bases line up with TRBD1. The trim removed 1 base at V and 5 bases at J, leaving 7 bases unmatched. Germline values: CDR1 MGHDK, CDR2 SYGVNS. There are 15 residues in the CDR3. The CDR3 DNA reads TGTGCCAGCAGTGAATGGGGAAGGGGGCGAACTGAAGCTTTCTTT. This encodes CASSEWGRGRTEAFF.

The chain combines TRBV14 with TRBJ2-3; D is perhaps TRBD2 (6 bases). Germline values: CDR1 SGHDN, CDR2 FVKESK. The germline V and J ends were trimmed by 4 bases and 6 bases, with 14 bases remaining between them. This CDR3 is built from 14 residues. CDR3 amino acids: CASSPRELGDTQYF. The CDR3 region has the DNA TGTGCCAGCAGCCCCCGGGAGTTGGGGGATACGCAGTATTTT.

A few counts support this clone. The genes are TRBV27 and TRBJ1-4, with TRBD1 identical over 7 bases. J gave up 10 bases and V 4 bases, and 24 bases lay outside the gene matches. The CDR3 extends over 19 amino acids. The germline gives CDR1 MNHEY, CDR2 SMNVEV (reference sequence). The CDR3 nucleotides read TGTGCCAGCAGTTCCCAAAACCTAGTAGGGACAGTTGGGACCGGAAAACTGTTTTTT. Its protein product is CASSSQNLVGTVGTGKLFF. The full variable domain, its missing parts supplied by reference TRBV27 and TRBJ1-4, is EAQVTQNPRYLITVTGKKLTVTCSQNMNHEYMSWYRQDPGLGLRQIYYSMNVEVTDKGDVPEGYKVSRKEKRNFPLILESPSPNQTSLYFCASSSQNLVGTVGTGKLFFGSGTQLSVL.

V and J are TRBV11-2 and TRBJ1-1; no definite D call. V was trimmed by 4 bases and J by 0 bases, leaving 9 bases between them. Germline CDR1 SGHAT, CDR2 FQNNGV. The CDR3 is made up of 14 amino acids. CDR3 nucleotide sequence: TGTGCCAGCAGCTCAAAAAAAATGAACACTGAAGCTTTCTTT. It translates to CASSSKKMNTEAFF.

The gene calls are TRBV6-2 or TRBV6-3 and TRBJ2-2, with D tentatively TRBD1 (6 bases). Germline V gives CDR1 MNHEY, CDR2 SVGEGT. The CDR3 is 14 amino acids. With 2 bases removed from V and 3 bases from J, the gap between germline ends came to 7 bases. The CDR3 coding sequence is TGTGCCAGCAGTTACAGGGGGTACACCGGGGAGCTGTTTTTT. Its translation: CASSYRGYTGELFF.

V is TRBV2 and J is TRBJ2-2; no reliable D call. Trimming cost V 5 bases and J 5 bases, with 12 bases left between them. The CDR3 has 14 amino acids. Germline V gene lookup returns CDR1 SNHLY and CDR2 FYNNEI. Here the CDR3 reads CASSPNPLTGELFF. CDR3 DNA sequence: TGTGCCAGCAGTCCAAACCCTCTTACCGGGGAGCTGTTTTTT.

J is TRBJ2-3 and V is TRBV9; 8 positions match TRBD2. V gave up 0 bases and J gave up 2 bases; unmatched junction bases: 5. This CDR3 is built from 16 residues. Germline V gene lookup returns CDR1 SGDLS and CDR2 YYNGEE. CDR3 sequence reads: CASSVEKTSATDTQYF. CDR3 DNA sequence: TGTGCCAGCAGCGTAGAAAAGACTAGCGCCACAGATACGCAGTATTTT.

The gene calls are TRBV2 and TRBJ2-1, with 7 bases aligning to TRBD1. From germline, CDR1 is SNHLY and CDR2 FYNNEI. CDR3 length: 17 amino acids. With V trimmed by 6 bases and J by 4 bases, 15 bases remained unmatched. The DNA of the CDR3 is TGTGCCAGCAGCCCCTACACAGGGGACAGTGGTTACAATGAGCAGTTCTTC. The encoded protein is CASSPYTGDSGYNEQFF. The variable domain in full, completed from reference TRBV2 and TRBJ2-1, reads EPEVTQTPSHQVTQMGQEVILRCVPISNHLYFYWYRQILGQKVEFLVSFYNNEISEKSEIFDDQFSVERPDGSNFTLKIRSTKLEDSAMYFCASSPYTGDSGYNEQFFGPGTRLTVL.

The chain joins TRBV27 to TRBJ1-6; D not resolved. This CDR3 is built from 15 residues. Germline loops: CDR1 MNHEY, CDR2 SMNVEV (reference sequence). With 3 bases removed from V and 3 bases from J, the gap between germline ends came to 9 bases. DNA of the CDR3: TGTGCCAGCAGTTTGAACACTTTCTATAATTCACCCCTCCACTTT. This gives the protein CASSLNTFYNSPLHF.